The 32 T cell receptor beta chains below all came from one sample that was sequenced in a study of T cell responses to AZD1222 COVID-19 vaccine. Produced via immunoSEQ multiplex PCR; TCRdb's table is partial and in-frame only. This table holds some 83,000 clones, about 90% found once. The source material was peripheral blood, sampled on day 0 of AZD1222 vaccination. These receptors were taken from an adult in good health.

This clone was observed once. The chain has TRBV30 and TRBJ1-2, with 7 nucleotides matching TRBD1. Losses at the gene ends were 5 bases for V and 5 bases for J; bases not matched to a gene: 2. In germline, CDR1 is GTSNPN, CDR2 SVGIG (reference sequence). The CDR3 runs 11 residues. In nucleotides, the CDR3 is TGTGCCTGGGAGACAGGGTATGGCTACACCTTC. Protein product: CAWETGYGYTF.

The chain recombines TRBV14 with TRBJ1-3; 9 nucleotides align to TRBD1. Germline trimming cut 3 bases from V and 4 bases from J; bases unmatched to any gene: 10. This CDR3 contains 17 residues. Germline lookup yields CDR1 SGHDN and CDR2 FVKESK. DNA for the CDR3: TGTGCCAGCAGCCATTCCGGGACAGGGATCTTCGGAAACACCATATATTTT. Protein sequence: CASSHSGTGIFGNTIYF.

The chain links TRBV5-6 to TRBJ2-4, with D tentatively TRBD1 or TRBD2 (5 bases each). This CDR3 contains 16 residues. Trimming took off 2 bases at V and 7 bases at J, with 19 bases between the two ends. Germline V gives CDR1 SGHDT, CDR2 YYEEEE. As DNA, the CDR3 is TGTGCCAGCAGCTTTTATCAGGGAGTAAAGGGGAACATTCAGTACTTC. It encodes CASSFYQGVKGNIQYF.

The V call is TRBV5-1, the J call TRBJ2-1; 7 bases align to TRBD2. Germline lookup yields CDR1 SGHRS and CDR2 YFSETQ. J was trimmed by 8 bases and V by 6 bases; bases with no gene match: 5. CDR3 length: 12 amino acids. The CDR3 here is CASNWEGDEQFF. The CDR3 nucleotides are TGCGCCAGCAATTGGGAGGGCGATGAGCAGTTCTTC. The full variable domain, rest sourced from reference TRBV5-1 and TRBJ2-1, is KAGVTQTPRYLIKTRGQQVTLSCSPISGHRSVSWYQQTPGQGLQFLFEYFSETQRNKGNFPGRFSGRQFSNSRSEMNVSTLELGDSALYLCASNWEGDEQFFGPGTRLTVL.

The gene calls are TRBV12-5 and TRBJ1-1, with unresolved D. CDR1 LGHNT and CDR2 FRNRAP come from the germline V gene. V lost 3 bases, J lost 1 base, and 6 bases lay in between. The CDR3 contains 13 residues. The CDR3: CASGLRENTEAFF. CDR3 in DNA: TGTGCTAGTGGTTTAAGGGAGAACACTGAAGCTTTCTTT.

This sequence joins TRBV28 and TRBJ2-3; perhaps TRBD2 as D (5 bases). The CDR3 has 13 amino acids. V lost 3 bases and J 10 bases, leaving 14 bases between the germline ends. The germline gives CDR1 MDHEN, CDR2 SYDVKM. The DNA of the CDR3 is TGTGCCAGCAGTTTCGCCACTAGTACGGCGCAGTATTTT. It yields the protein CASSFATSTAQYF.

The V and J genes are TRBV9 and TRBJ1-2; 9 bases match TRBD1. The CDR3 consists of 16 residues. The J segment lost 2 bases and the V segment lost 2 bases, leaving 7 bases of the junction unmatched. Germline loops: CDR1 SGDLS, CDR2 YYNGEE. The CDR3, as DNA: TGTGCCAGCAGCGTCCCATCAACAGGGGGCAACTATGGCTACACCTTC. It specifies CASSVPSTGGNYGYTF.

The chain carries TRBV30 and TRBJ1-1; TRBD1 matches 9 bases. From germline, CDR1 is GTSNPN and CDR2 SVGIG (reference sequence). J gave up 11 bases and V 4 bases, and 5 bases lay outside the gene matches. CDR3 length: 11 amino acids. CDR3 protein: CAWITGGLAFF. DNA for the CDR3: TGTGCCTGGATCACAGGGGGCCTGGCTTTCTTT. Full variable domain (rest looked up from reference TRBV30 and TRBJ1-1): SQTIHQWPATLVQPVGSPLSLECTVEGTSNPNLYWYRQAAGRGLQLLFYSVGIGQISSEVPQNLSASRPQDRQFILSSKKLLLSDSGFYLCAWITGGLAFFGQGTRLTVV.

V is TRBV6-5 and J is TRBJ1-6; 7 positions agree with TRBD1. The V gene's germline CDR1 is MNHEY and CDR2 SVGAGI. CDR3 length: 15 amino acids. J lost 6 bases, V lost 2 bases, and 4 bases had no gene match. The CDR3 coding sequence is TGTGCCAGCAGTTACACCCGGGACAGTAATTCACCCCTCCACTTT. Amino acid sequence: CASSYTRDSNSPLHF.

The V gene is TRBV29-1, the J gene TRBJ1-4; 9 nucleotides align to TRBD1. CDR1 is SQVTM and CDR2 is ANQGSEA in the germline V gene. Germline trimming cut 5 bases from V and 7 bases from J; bases unmatched to any gene: 5. There are 13 residues in the CDR3. This CDR3 reads CSVRTGVGEKLFF. CDR3 sequence (DNA): TGCAGCGTTCGGACAGGGGTGGGTGAAAAACTGTTTTTT. Complete variable domain (other parts from reference TRBV29-1 and TRBJ1-4): SAVISQKPSRDICQRGTSLTIQCQVDSQVTMMFWYRQQPGQSLTLIATANQGSEATYESGFVIDKFPISRPNLTFSTLTVSNMSPEDSSIYLCSVRTGVGEKLFFGSGTQLSVL.

The J gene is TRBJ1-6, the V gene TRBV19; D is ambiguous. V lost 8 bases and J 0 bases, leaving 14 bases between the germline ends. CDR1 and CDR2 (germline): LNHDA, SQIVND (reference sequence). The CDR3 contains 16 residues. The CDR3 bases are TGTGCCAGTTCTTCCATATTCCCCTCCTATAATTCACCCCTCCACTTT. Protein sequence: CASSSIFPSYNSPLHF. The full variable domain, with the rest looked up from reference TRBV19 and TRBJ1-6, is DGGITQSPKYLFRKEGQNVTLSCEQNLNHDAMYWYRQDPGQGLRLIYYSQIVNDFQKGDIAEGYSVSREKKESFPLTVTSAQKNPTAFYLCASSSIFPSYNSPLHFGNGTRLTVT.

Only a few counts were recorded for this clone. The chain couples TRBV5-1 to TRBJ1-1, with no clear D. The germline CDR1 and CDR2 sequences are SGHRS and YFSETQ. This CDR3 has 15 amino acids. The V end was cut by 4 bases, the J end by 0 bases, with 13 bases between. CDR3 amino acids: CASSPGGPLNTEAFF. DNA of the CDR3: TGCGCCAGCAGCCCCGGTGGACCATTGAACACTGAAGCTTTCTTT.

This chain joins TRBV5-1 and TRBJ1-1, with 8 bases lining up with TRBD1. Germline CDR1 and CDR2: SGHRS and YFSETQ. V dropped 6 bases and J dropped 3; count of bases not matched to a gene: 13. CDR3 length equals 16 residues. CDR3 in DNA: TGCGCCAGCAAAATCCTGGCAGGGGGCAAGTACACTGAAGCTTTCTTT. Protein sequence: CASKILAGGKYTEAFF. Combining the CDR3 with reference TRBV5-1 and TRBJ1-1 gives the whole variable domain KAGVTQTPRYLIKTRGQQVTLSCSPISGHRSVSWYQQTPGQGLQFLFEYFSETQRNKGNFPGRFSGRQFSNSRSEMNVSTLELGDSALYLCASKILAGGKYTEAFFGQGTRLTVV.

This chain joins TRBV5-4 and TRBJ2-5, with D perhaps matching TRBD1 (5 bases). From germline, CDR1 is SGHNT and CDR2 YYREEE (reference sequence). Trimming removed 2 bases at V and 5 bases at J, with 16 bases between. The CDR3 consists of 15 residues. In DNA, the CDR3 is TGTGCCAGCAGCTTCGGGCAGGGTGCCACGGAGACCCAGTACTTC. Amino acid sequence: CASSFGQGATETQYF. Supplemented by reference TRBV5-4 and TRBJ2-5, the full variable domain reads ETGVTQSPTHLIKTRGQQVTLRCSSQSGHNTVSWYQQALGQGPQFIFQYYREEENGRGNFPPRFSGLQFPNYSSELNVNALELDDSALYLCASSFGQGATETQYFGPGTRLLVL.

A few counts support this clone. The rearrangement links TRBV3-1 (or the pseudogene TRBV3-2) to TRBJ1-2; the D gene is possibly TRBD1 (5 bases). Germline CDR1 reads LGHDT; CDR2 reads YNNKEL (reference sequence). V shed 2 bases and J shed 8 bases, with 12 bases lying between them. The CDR3 has 13 amino acids. The CDR3 DNA reads TGTGCCAGCAGCCAAAAACAGGCCGTGGGCTACACCTTC. Translated, it gives CASSQKQAVGYTF.

For this clone: Germline is not matched at one junction end, which may reflect a read error. CDR3 nucleotides: TGTGCCAGCACCTTAAGGGCGGGGCACACTGAAGCTTTCTTT. This translates into CASTLRAGHTEAFF. V usage is TRBV7-2 and J usage is TRBJ1-1; possibly TRBD1 for D (5 bases). This CDR3 spans 14 amino acids. Germline-derived CDR1 and CDR2 are SGHTA and FQGNSA.

The chain is built from TRBV12-3 or TRBV12-4 and TRBJ2-7; D is undetermined. The length of the CDR3 is 11 residues. The V end was cut by 3 bases, the J end by 5 bases, with 5 bases between. This chain's CDR3 is CASSFGDEQYF. DNA of the CDR3: TGTGCCAGCAGTTTTGGGGACGAGCAGTACTTC.

V usage is TRBV7-3 and J usage is TRBJ2-1; perhaps TRBD2 as D (6 bases). There are 16 residues in the CDR3. Germline CDR1 reads SGHTA; CDR2 reads FQGTGA. With 2 bases removed from V and 2 bases from J, the gap between germline ends came to 13 bases. The CDR3 sequence: CASSLGIAGTYNEQFF. The CDR3 DNA is TGTGCCAGCAGCTTAGGGATCGCGGGGACCTACAATGAGCAGTTCTTC.

This chain links TRBV6-1 with TRBJ2-2, with no clear D. The germline V gene encodes CDR1 MNHNS and CDR2 SASEGT. V was trimmed by 3 bases and J by 4 bases, leaving 15 bases between them. CDR3 size: 16 residues. The CDR3 here is CASSDAVVASTGELFF. In nucleotides, the CDR3 is TGTGCCAGCAGTGACGCGGTAGTAGCTTCCACCGGGGAGCTGTTTTTT.

The CDR3 DNA reads TGTGCCAGCAGTTCGAGGAGTAGTCGGTCCTATAATTCACCCCTCCACTTT. Its translation is CASSSRSSRSYNSPLHF. The V gene is TRBV27, the J gene TRBJ1-6; D call uncertain. V dropped 4 bases and J dropped 1 base, with 14 bases sitting between them. From germline, CDR1 is MNHEY and CDR2 SMNVEV (reference sequence). The CDR3 has 17 amino acids.

CDR3 region: CASSQEWALNEKLFF. CDR3 bases: TGCGCCAGCAGCCAAGAATGGGCTCTAAATGAAAAACTGTTTTTT. The chain is built from TRBV4-1 and TRBJ1-4; D gene uncertain. In germline, CDR1 is MGHRA, CDR2 YSYEKL. This CDR3 has 15 residues. V dropped 0 bases and J dropped 5 bases, with 10 bases sitting between them.

V is TRBV13 and J is TRBJ1-6; unclear D gene. This CDR3 contains 12 residues. Germline CDR1 reads PRHDT; CDR2 reads FYEKMQ (reference sequence). V lost 5 bases, J lost 7 bases, and 6 bases lay in between. Here the CDR3 DNA reads TGTGCCAGCAGCCTACTCAATTCACCCCTCCACTTT. Its translation: CASSLLNSPLHF.

The chain uses TRBV2 and TRBJ1-5; no clear D. Trimming took 0 bases from V and 3 from J, leaving 9 bases between them. This CDR3 region has 15 residues. Germline V gives CDR1 SNHLY, CDR2 FYNNEI. The CDR3 nucleotides read TGTGCCAGCAGTGAAGCGTTCGGCTACAATCAGCCCCAGCATTTT. Translation: CASSEAFGYNQPQHF.

This clone has just one count. The V call is TRBV21-1, the J call TRBJ1-4; the table's D call, TRBD1, was not checked against the DNA. TRBV21-1 is deemed a pseudogene. The CDR3 sequence is 16 residues long. CDR3 nucleotides: TGTGCCAGCAGCAAGAGGGGGTCCCGGAGGAGGGAAAAACTGTTTTTT. It codes for CASSKRGSRRREKLFF.

J is TRBJ1-2 and V is TRBV3-1 (or the pseudogene TRBV3-2), with unresolved D. Germline CDR1 reads LGHDT; CDR2 reads YNNKEL (reference sequence). The CDR3 consists of 15 residues. V was trimmed by 1 base and J by 4 bases, leaving 13 bases between them. The CDR3, as DNA: TGTGCCAGCAGCCAAGTCGGTGCGGGCGGCTATGGCTACACCTTC. Its translation: CASSQVGAGGYGYTF.

The rearrangement links TRBV30 to TRBJ1-1; weak D call: TRBD1 (5 bases). Per germline, CDR1 GTSNPN and CDR2 SVGIG (reference sequence). Trimming pared 1 base from V and 3 bases from J, leaving 9 bases between. The CDR3 length is 13 residues. The CDR3: CAWSEVGDTEAFF. The CDR3 DNA sequence: TGTGCCTGGAGTGAGGTGGGGGACACTGAAGCTTTCTTT.

This clone was seen once. The chain links TRBV7-2 to TRBJ1-2, with a tentative D call TRBD1 (6 bases). V was shortened by 5 bases and J by 7 bases, with 20 bases between the two germline ends. Per germline, CDR1 SGHTA and CDR2 FQGNSA. The CDR3 has 15 residues. The CDR3 loop is CASSKSLAGDLGYTF. DNA for the CDR3: TGTGCCAGCAGCAAGAGCCTGGCAGGGGATCTTGGCTACACCTTC.

The chain employs TRBV19 and TRBJ2-2; a weak D match, TRBD2 (6 bases). The CDR3 loop spans 15 amino acids. V was shortened by 7 bases and J by 6 bases, with 18 bases between the two germline ends. Per germline, CDR1 LNHDA and CDR2 SQIVND (reference sequence). CDR3 protein: CASTSTLSGAGELFF. In DNA form, the CDR3 reads TGTGCCAGTACCTCCACGCTCTCGGGGGCCGGGGAGCTGTTTTTT.

The chain joins TRBV27 to TRBJ1-6; unclear D gene. CDR3 length: 15 amino acids. Trimming cost V 2 bases and J 7 bases, with 12 bases left between them. The germline CDR1 and CDR2 sequences are MNHEY and SMNVEV (reference sequence). The CDR3 nucleotides are TGTGCCAGCAGTTTAGACGTCGCTGGGAATTCACCCCTCCACTTT. It is translated as CASSLDVAGNSPLHF.

This clone appeared once. The chain employs TRBV19 and TRBJ1-1; 8 bases match TRBD1. The junction had 5 bases not matched to a gene; V was cut back by 7 bases and J by 1 base. This CDR3 is 14 amino acids long. From germline, CDR1 is LNHDA and CDR2 SQIVND (reference sequence). The CDR3 loop reads CASTLQGANTEAFF. CDR3 in DNA: TGTGCCAGTACCCTCCAGGGGGCGAACACTGAAGCTTTCTTT.

V gene TRBV2 combines with J gene TRBJ1-2; D call uncertain. The CDR3 covers 14 residues. Germline CDR1 SNHLY, CDR2 FYNNEI. Trimming left V 3 bases short and J 1 base short, with 9 bases between. The CDR3 is CASSEWKSNYGYTF. The CDR3 region has the DNA TGTGCCAGCAGTGAGTGGAAAAGTAACTATGGCTACACCTTC.

About this clone itself: Other DNA sequences within the sample encode an identical CDR3. The chain carries TRBV11-3 and TRBJ2-7; D not resolved. Trimming stripped 5 bases from V and 7 bases from J, with 12 bases between. Germline V gives CDR1 SGHNT, CDR2 YENEEA. CDR3 length: 12 residues. CDR3 in amino acids: CASSHGGREQYF. CDR3 nucleotide sequence: TGTGCCAGCAGCCACGGCGGCCGGGAGCAGTACTTC.